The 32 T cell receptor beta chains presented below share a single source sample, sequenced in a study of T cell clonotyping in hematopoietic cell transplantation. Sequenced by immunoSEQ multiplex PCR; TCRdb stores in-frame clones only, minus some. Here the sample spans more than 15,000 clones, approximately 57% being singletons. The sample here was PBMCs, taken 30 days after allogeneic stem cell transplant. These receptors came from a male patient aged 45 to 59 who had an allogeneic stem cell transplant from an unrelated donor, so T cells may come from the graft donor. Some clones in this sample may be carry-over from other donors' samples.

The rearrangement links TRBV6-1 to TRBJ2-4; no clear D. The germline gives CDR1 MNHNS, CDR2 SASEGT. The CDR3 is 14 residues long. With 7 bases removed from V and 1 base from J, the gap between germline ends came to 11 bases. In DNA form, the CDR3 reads TGTGCCAGCAACGGTGGTACCGCCAAAAACATTCAGTACTTC. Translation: CASNGGTAKNIQYF.

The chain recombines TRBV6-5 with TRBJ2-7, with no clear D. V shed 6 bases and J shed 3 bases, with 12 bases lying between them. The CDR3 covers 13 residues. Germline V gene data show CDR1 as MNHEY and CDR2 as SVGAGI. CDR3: CASSPAVGYEQYF. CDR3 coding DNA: TGTGCCAGCAGCCCAGCTGTTGGCTACGAGCAGTACTTC.

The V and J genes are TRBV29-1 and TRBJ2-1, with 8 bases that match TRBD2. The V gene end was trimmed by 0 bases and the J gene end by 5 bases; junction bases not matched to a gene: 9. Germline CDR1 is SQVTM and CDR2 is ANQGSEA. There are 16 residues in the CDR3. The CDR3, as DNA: TGCAGCGTTGAAGATCGGAGCGGGGGTCGGAACAATGAGCAGTTCTTC. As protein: CSVEDRSGGRNNEQFF.

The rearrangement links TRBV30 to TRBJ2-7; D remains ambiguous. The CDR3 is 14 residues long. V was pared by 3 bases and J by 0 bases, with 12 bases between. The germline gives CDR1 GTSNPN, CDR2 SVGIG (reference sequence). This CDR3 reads CAWSPGRTSYEQYF. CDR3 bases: TGTGCCTGGAGCCCCGGACGGACCTCCTACGAGCAGTACTTC. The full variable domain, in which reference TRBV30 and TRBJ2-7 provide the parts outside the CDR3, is SQTIHQWPATLVQPVGSPLSLECTVEGTSNPNLYWYRQAAGRGLQLLFYSVGIGQISSEVPQNLSASRPQDRQFILSSKKLLLSDSGFYLCAWSPGRTSYEQYFGPGTRLTVT.

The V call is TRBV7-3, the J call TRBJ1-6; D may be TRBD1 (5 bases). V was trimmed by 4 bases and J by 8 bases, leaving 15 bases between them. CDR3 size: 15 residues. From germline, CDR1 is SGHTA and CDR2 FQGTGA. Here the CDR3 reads CASSSGPVGDSPLHF. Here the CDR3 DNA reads TGTGCCAGCAGCTCAGGGCCGGTTGGCGATTCACCCCTCCACTTT.

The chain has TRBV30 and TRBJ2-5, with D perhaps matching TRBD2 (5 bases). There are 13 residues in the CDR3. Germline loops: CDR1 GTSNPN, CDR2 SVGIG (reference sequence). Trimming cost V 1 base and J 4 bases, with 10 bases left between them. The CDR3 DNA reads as TGTGCCTGGAGTGAGGACTCACGAGAGACCCAGTACTTC. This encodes CAWSEDSRETQYF.

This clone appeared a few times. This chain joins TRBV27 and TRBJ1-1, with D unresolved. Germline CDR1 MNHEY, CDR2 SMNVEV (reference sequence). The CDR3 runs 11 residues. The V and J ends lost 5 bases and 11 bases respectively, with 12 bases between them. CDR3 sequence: CASSGREEAFF. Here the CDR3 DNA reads TGTGCCAGCAGTGGGCGGGAGGAGGCTTTCTTT.

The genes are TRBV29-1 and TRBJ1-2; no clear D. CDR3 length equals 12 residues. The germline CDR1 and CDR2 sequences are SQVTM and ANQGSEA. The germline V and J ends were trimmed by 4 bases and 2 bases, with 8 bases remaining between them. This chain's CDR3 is CSVVSANYGYTF. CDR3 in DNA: TGCAGCGTTGTATCGGCGAACTATGGCTACACCTTC.

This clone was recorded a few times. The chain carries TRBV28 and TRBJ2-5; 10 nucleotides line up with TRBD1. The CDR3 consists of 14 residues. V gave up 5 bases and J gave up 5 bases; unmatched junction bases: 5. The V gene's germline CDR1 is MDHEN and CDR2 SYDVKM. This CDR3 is CASSADRGLETQYF. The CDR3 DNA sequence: TGTGCCAGCAGTGCCGACAGGGGGCTGGAGACCCAGTACTTC.

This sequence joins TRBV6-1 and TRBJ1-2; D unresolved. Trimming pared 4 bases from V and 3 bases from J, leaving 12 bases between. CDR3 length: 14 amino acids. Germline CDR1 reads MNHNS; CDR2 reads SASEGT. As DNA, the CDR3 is TGTGCCAGCAGTGTACCGGTGGAGGACTATGGCTACACCTTC. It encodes CASSVPVEDYGYTF.

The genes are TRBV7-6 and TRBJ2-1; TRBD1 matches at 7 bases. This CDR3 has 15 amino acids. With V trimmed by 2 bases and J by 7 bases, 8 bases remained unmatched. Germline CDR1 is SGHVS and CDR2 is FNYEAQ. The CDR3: CASSLPRDRGNEQFF. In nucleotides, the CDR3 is TGTGCCAGCAGCTTACCCCGGGACAGAGGTAATGAGCAGTTCTTC.

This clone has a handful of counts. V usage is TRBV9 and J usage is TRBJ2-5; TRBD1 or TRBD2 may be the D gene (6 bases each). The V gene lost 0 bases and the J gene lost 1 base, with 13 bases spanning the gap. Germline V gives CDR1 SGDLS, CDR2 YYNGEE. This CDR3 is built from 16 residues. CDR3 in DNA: TGTGCCAGCAGCGTAGGTAACGGGGGCGGCCAAGAGACCCAGTACTTC. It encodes CASSVGNGGGQETQYF.

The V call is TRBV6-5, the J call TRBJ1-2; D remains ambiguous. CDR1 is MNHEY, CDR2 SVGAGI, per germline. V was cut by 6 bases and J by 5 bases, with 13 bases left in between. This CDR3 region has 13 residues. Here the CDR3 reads CASSRGPSYGYTF. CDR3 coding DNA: TGTGCCAGCAGCCGAGGACCGTCATATGGCTACACCTTC.

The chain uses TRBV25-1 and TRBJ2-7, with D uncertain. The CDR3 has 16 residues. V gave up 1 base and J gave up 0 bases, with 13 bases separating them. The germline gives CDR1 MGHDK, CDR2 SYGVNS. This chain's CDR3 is CASSEFTAASSYEQYF. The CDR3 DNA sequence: TGTGCCAGCAGTGAATTTACTGCCGCTAGCTCCTACGAGCAGTACTTC.

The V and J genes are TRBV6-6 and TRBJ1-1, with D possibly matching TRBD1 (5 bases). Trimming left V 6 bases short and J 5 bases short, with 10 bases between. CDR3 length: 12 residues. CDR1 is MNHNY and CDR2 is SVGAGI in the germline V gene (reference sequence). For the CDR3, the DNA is TGTGCCAGCAGCCGGACAAGGACTGAAGCTTTCTTT. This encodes CASSRTRTEAFF.

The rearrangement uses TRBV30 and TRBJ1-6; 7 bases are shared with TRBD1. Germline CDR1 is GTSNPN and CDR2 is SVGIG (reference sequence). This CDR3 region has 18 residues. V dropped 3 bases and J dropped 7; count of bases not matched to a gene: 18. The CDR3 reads CAWRKQGTSGPGNSPLHF. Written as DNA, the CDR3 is TGTGCCTGGAGAAAACAGGGGACCTCCGGGCCGGGGAATTCACCCCTCCACTTT.

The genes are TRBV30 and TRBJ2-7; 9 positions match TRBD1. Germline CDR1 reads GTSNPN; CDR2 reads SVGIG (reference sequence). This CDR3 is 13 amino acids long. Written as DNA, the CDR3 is TGTGTCTATGCCGGGACAGGGTCCCGGGAGCAGTACTTC. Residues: CVYAGTGSREQYF.

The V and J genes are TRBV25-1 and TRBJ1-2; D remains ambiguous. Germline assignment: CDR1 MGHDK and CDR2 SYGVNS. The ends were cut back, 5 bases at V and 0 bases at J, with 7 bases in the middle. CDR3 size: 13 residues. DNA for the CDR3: TGTGCCAGCAGTCTAGGCACTAACTATGGCTACACCTTC. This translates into CASSLGTNYGYTF.

CDR3 in amino acids: CASSFGQTEAFF. CDR3 sequence (DNA): TGTGCCAGCAGTTTCGGACAGACTGAAGCTTTCTTT. The chain employs TRBV6-5 and TRBJ1-1, with a weak D call TRBD1 (6 bases). The germline V and J ends were trimmed by 4 bases and 5 bases, with 8 bases remaining between them. The CDR3 has 12 amino acids. Germline values: CDR1 MNHEY, CDR2 SVGAGI.

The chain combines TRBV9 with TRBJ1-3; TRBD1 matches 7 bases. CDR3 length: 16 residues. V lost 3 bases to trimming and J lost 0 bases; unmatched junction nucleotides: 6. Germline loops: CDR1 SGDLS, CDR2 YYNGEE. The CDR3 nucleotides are TGTGCCAGCAGCGCCCTGACAGGGAACTCTGGAAACACCATATATTTT. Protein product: CASSALTGNSGNTIYF.

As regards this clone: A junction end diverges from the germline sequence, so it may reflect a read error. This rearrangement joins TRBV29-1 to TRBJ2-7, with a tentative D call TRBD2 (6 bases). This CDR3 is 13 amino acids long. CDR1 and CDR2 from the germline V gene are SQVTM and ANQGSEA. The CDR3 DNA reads TGCAGCGCTGCGGAGGGGAGCTCCTACGAGCAGTCCTTC. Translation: CSAAEGSSYEQSF.

The CDR3 region has the DNA TGCGCCAGCAGCATGGGCAGGGAAACGCAGTATTTT. This encodes CASSMGRETQYF. V is TRBV4-1 and J is TRBJ2-3, with D possibly being TRBD1 (5 bases). The CDR3 sequence is 12 residues long. The V gene lost 5 bases and the J gene lost 9 bases, with 12 bases spanning the gap. CDR1 and CDR2 from the germline V gene are MGHRA and YSYEKL.

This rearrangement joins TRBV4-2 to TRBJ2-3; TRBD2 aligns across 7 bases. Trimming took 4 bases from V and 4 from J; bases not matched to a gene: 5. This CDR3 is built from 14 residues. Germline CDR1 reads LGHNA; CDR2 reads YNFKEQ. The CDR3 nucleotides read TGTGCCAGCAGCCCCCAGCGGGGACCAGATACGCAGTATTTT. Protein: CASSPQRGPDTQYF.

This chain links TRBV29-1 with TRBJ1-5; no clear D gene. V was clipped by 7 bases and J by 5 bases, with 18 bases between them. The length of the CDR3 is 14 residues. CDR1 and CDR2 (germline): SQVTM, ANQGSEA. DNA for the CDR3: TGCAGCGAAGGGTGGCGGTGGGTATATCAGCCCCAGCATTTT. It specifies CSEGWRWVYQPQHF.

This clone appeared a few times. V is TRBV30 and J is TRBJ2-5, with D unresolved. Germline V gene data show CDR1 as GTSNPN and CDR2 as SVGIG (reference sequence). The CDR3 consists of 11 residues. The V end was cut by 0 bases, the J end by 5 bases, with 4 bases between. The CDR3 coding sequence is TGTGCCTGGAGTGTCGCGGAGACCCAGTACTTC. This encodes CAWSVAETQYF. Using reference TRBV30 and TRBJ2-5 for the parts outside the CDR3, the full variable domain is SQTIHQWPATLVQPVGSPLSLECTVEGTSNPNLYWYRQAAGRGLQLLFYSVGIGQISSEVPQNLSASRPQDRQFILSSKKLLLSDSGFYLCAWSVAETQYFGPGTRLLVL.

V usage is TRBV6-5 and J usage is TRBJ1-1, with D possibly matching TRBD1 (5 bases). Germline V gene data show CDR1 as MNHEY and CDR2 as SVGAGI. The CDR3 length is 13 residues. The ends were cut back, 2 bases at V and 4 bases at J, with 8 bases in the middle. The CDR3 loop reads CASSYQGGTEAFF. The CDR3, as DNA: TGTGCCAGCAGTTACCAGGGCGGCACTGAAGCTTTCTTT.

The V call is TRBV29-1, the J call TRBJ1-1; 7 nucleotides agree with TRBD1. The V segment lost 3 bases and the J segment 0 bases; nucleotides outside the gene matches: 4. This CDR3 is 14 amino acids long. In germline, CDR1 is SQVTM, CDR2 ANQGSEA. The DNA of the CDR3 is TGCAGCGTTGAGGAGGGGGCAGTGAACACTGAAGCTTTCTTT. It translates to CSVEEGAVNTEAFF.

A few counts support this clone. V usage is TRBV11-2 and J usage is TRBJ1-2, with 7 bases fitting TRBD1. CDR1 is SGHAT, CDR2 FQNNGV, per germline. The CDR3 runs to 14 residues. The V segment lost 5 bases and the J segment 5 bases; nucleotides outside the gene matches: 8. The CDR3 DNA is TGTGCCAGCAGCGGGGCGGACAGGTGGTATGGCTACACCTTC. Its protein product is CASSGADRWYGYTF.

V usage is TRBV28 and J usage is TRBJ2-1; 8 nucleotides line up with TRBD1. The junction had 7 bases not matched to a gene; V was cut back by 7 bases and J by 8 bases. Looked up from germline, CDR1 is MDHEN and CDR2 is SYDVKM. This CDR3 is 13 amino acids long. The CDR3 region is CASTRTGMDEQFF. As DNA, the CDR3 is TGTGCCAGCACTCGGACAGGGATGGATGAGCAGTTCTTC.

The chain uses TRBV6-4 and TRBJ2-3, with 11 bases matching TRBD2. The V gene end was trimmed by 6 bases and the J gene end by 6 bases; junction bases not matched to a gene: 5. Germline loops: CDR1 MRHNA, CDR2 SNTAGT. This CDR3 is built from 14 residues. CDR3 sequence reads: CASSGTSGGDTQYF. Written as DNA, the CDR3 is TGTGCCAGCAGCGGGACTAGCGGAGGGGATACGCAGTATTTT.

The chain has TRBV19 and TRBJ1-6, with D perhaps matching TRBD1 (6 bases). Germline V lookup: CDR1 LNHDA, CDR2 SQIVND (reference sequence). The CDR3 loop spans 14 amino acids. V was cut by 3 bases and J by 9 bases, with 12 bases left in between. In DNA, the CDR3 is TGTGCCAGTAGTATTACGGGGGCTACTTCACCCCTCCACTTT. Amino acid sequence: CASSITGATSPLHF.

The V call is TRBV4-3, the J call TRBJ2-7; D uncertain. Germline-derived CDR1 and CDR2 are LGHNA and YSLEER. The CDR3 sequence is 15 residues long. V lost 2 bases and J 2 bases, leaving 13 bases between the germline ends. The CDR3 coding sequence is TGCGCCAGCAGCCAAAGTATAGGGCCCGCCTACGAGCAGTACTTC. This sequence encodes CASSQSIGPAYEQYF.